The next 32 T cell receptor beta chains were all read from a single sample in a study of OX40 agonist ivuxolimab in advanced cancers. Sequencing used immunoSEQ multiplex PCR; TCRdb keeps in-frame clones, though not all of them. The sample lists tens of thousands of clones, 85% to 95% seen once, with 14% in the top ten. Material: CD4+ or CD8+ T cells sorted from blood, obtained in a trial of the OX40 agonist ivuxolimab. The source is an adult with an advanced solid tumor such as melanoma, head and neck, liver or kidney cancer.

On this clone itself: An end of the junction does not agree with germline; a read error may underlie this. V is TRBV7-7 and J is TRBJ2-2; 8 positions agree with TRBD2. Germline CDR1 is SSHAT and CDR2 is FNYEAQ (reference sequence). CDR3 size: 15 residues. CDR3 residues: CASSPGGEETGELFF. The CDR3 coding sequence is TGTGCTAGCAGCCCCGGGGGGGAGGAAACCGGGGAGCTGTTTTTT.

The CDR3 DNA sequence: TGTGCCAGCAGCGGATACAGGAATTATGGCTACACCTTC. Translating it yields CASSGYRNYGYTF. V usage is TRBV9 and J usage is TRBJ1-2; a weak D match, TRBD1 (5 bases). The germline CDR1 and CDR2 sequences are SGDLS and YYNGEE. V was pared by 3 bases and J by 5 bases, with 11 bases between. This CDR3 is 13 amino acids long.

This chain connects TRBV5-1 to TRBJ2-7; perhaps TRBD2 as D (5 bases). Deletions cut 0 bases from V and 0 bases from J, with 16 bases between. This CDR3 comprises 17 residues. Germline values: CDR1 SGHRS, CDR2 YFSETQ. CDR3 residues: CASSLGPPGTNSYEQYF. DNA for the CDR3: TGCGCCAGCAGCTTGGGCCCCCCGGGAACTAACTCCTACGAGCAGTACTTC. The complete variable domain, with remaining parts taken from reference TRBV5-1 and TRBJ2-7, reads KAGVTQTPRYLIKTRGQQVTLSCSPISGHRSVSWYQQTPGQGLQFLFEYFSETQRNKGNFPGRFSGRQFSNSRSEMNVSTLELGDSALYLCASSLGPPGTNSYEQYFGPGTRLTVT.

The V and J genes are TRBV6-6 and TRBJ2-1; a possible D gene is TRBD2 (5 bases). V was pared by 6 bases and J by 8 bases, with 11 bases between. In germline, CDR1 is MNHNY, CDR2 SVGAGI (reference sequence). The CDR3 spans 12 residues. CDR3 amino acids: CASSPPRDEQFF. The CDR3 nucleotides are TGTGCCAGCAGCCCTCCGCGGGATGAGCAGTTCTTC.

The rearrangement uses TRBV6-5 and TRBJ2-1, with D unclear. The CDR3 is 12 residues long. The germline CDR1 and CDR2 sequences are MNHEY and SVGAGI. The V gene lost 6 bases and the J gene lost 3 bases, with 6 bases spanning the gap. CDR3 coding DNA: TGTGCCAGCAGCCGGAACTACAATGAGCAGTTCTTC. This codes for CASSRNYNEQFF.

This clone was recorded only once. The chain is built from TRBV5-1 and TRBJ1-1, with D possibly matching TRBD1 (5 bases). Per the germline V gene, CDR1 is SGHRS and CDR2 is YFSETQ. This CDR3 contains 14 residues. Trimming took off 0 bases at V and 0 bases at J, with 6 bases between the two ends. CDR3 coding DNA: TGCGCCAGCAGCTTGGTGGGGCTGAACACTGAAGCTTTCTTT. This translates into CASSLVGLNTEAFF.

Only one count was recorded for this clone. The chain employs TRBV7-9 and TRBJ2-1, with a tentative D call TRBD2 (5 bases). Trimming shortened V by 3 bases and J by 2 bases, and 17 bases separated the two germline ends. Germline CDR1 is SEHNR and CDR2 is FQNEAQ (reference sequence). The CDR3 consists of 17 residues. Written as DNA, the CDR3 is TGTGCCAGCAGCTTTCCTTCGTCTAGCTGGACCTACAATGAGCAGTTCTTC. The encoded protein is CASSFPSSSWTYNEQFF.

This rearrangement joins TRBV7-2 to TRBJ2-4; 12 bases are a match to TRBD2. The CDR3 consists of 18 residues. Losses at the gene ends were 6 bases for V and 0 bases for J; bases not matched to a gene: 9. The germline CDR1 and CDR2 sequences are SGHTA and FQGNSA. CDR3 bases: TGTGCCAGCAGTCTAGGGCTAGCGGGGGGGCTAGCCAAAAACATTCAGTACTTC. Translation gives CASSLGLAGGLAKNIQYF. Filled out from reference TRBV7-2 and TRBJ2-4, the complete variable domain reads GAGVSQSPSNKVTEKGKDVELRCDPISGHTALYWYRQSLGQGLEFLIYFQGNSAPDKSGLPSDRFSAERTGGSVSTLTIQRTQQEDSAVYLCASSLGLAGGLAKNIQYFGAGTRLSVL.

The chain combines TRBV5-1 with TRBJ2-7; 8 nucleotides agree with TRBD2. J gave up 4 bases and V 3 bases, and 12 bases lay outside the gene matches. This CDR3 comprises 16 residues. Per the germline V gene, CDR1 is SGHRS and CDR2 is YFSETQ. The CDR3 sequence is CASSSLSGGSAYEQYF. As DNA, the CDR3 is TGCGCCAGCAGCTCGTTAAGCGGGGGCTCAGCTTACGAGCAGTACTTC.

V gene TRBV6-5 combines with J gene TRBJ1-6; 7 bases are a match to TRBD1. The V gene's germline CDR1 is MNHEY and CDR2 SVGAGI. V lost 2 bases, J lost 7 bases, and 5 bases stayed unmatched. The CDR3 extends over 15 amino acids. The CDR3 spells CASSYRQGPNSPLHF. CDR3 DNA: TGTGCCAGCAGTTACCGACAGGGACCAAATTCACCCCTCCACTTT.

This chain's CDR3 is CASSPKVDRPGRTEAFF. In nucleotides, the CDR3 is TGTGCCAGCAGCCCTAAGGTGGACCGACCAGGGAGGACTGAAGCTTTCTTT. J is TRBJ1-1 and V is TRBV28; tentative D call: TRBD1 (5 bases). V was pared by 6 bases and J by 5 bases, with 25 bases between. The germline V gene encodes CDR1 MDHEN and CDR2 SYDVKM. The CDR3 consists of 17 residues.

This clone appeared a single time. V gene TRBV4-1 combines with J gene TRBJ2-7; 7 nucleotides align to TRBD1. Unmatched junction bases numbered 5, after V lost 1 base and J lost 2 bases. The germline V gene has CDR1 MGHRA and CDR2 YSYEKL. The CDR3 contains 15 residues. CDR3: CASSQGKGGTYEQYF. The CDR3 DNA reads TGCGCCAGCAGCCAAGGAAAAGGGGGCACCTACGAGCAGTACTTC.

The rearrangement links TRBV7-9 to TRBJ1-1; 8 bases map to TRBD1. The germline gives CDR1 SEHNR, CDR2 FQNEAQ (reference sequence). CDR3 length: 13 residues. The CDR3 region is CVAPDRGNTEAFF. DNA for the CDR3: TGTGTCGCCCCCGACAGGGGGAACACTGAAGCTTTCTTT.

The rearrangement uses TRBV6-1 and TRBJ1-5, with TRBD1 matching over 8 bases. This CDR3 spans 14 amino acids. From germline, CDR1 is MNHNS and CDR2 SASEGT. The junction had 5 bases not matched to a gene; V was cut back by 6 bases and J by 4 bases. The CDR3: CASRDHRGNQPQHF. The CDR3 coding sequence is TGTGCCAGCAGGGACCACAGGGGGAATCAGCCCCAGCATTTT.

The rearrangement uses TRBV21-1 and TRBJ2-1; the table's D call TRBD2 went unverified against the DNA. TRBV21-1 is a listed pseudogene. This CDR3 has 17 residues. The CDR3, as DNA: TGTGCCAGCAGCAAAGCGCATCAGCGGAGCTCCTACAATGAGCAGTTCTTC. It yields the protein CASSKAHQRSSYNEQFF.

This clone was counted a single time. The CDR3 is CASSLTGGPFTNEKLFF. The CDR3 nucleotides are TGCGCCAGCAGCCTGACAGGGGGGCCTTTCACTAATGAAAAACTGTTTTTT. The rearrangement joins TRBV4-1 to TRBJ1-4; 9 bases are shared with TRBD1. The CDR3 contains 17 residues. J was trimmed by 2 bases and V by 4 bases; bases with no gene match: 8. Per germline, CDR1 MGHRA and CDR2 YSYEKL.

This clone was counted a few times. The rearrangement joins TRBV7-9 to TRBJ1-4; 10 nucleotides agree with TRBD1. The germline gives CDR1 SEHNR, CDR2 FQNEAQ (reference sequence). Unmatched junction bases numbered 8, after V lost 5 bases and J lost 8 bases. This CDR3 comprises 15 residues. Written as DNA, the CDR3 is TGTGCCAGCAGCCCCCGGGACAGGGGTTGGGAAAAACTGTTTTTT. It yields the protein CASSPRDRGWEKLFF.

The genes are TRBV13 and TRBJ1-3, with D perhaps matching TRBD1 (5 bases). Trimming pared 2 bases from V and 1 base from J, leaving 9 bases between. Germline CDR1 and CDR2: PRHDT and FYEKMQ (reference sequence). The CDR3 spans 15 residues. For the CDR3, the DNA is TGTGCCAGCAGCTTATCGGGGGGTTCTGGAAACACCATATATTTT. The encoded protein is CASSLSGGSGNTIYF. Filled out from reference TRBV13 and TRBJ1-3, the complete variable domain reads AAGVIQSPRHLIKEKRETATLKCYPIPRHDTVYWYQQGPGQDPQFLISFYEKMQSDKGSIPDRFSAQQFSDYHSELNMSSLELGDSALYFCASSLSGGSGNTIYFGEGSWLTVV.

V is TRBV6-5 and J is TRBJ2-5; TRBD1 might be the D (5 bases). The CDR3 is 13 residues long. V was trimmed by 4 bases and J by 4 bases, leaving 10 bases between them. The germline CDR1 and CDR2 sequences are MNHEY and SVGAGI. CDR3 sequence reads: CASSSGWRETQYF. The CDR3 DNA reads TGTGCCAGCAGTTCAGGGTGGCGAGAGACCCAGTACTTC.

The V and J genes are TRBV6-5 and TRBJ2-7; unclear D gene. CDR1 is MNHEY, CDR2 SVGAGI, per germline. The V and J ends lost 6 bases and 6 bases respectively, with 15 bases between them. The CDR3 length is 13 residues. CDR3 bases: TGTGCCAGCAGCACCGACTCTCCCCCCGAGCAGTACTTC. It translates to CASSTDSPPEQYF.

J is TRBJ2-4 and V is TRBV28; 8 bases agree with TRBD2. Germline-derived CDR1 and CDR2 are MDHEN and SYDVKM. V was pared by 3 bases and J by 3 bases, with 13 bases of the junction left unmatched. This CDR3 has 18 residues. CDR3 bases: TGTGCCAGCAGTTTCTATAACGGGAGGGCCTTAGTCAAAAACATTCAGTACTTC. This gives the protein CASSFYNGRALVKNIQYF.

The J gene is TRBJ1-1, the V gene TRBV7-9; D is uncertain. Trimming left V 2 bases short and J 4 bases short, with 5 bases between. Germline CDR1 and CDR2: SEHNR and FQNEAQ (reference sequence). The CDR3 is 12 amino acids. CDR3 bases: TGTGCCAGCAGCTTATTTGTCACTGAAGCTTTCTTT. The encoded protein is CASSLFVTEAFF.

For the CDR3, the DNA is TGTGCCAGCAGCCCCCATGGGGGGAGGAATGAAAAACTGTTTTTT. This encodes CASSPHGGRNEKLFF. The rearrangement joins TRBV7-8 to TRBJ1-4; weak D call: TRBD1 (5 bases). Germline CDR1 and CDR2: SGHVS and FQNEAQ. The V gene lost 5 bases and the J gene lost 5 bases, with 15 bases spanning the gap. The CDR3 covers 15 residues.

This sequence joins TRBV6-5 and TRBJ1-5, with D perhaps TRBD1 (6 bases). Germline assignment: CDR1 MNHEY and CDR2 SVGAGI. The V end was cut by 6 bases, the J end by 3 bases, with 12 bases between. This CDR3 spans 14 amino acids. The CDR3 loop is CASSRTGLNQPQHF. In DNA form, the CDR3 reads TGTGCCAGCAGCCGAACAGGGCTCAATCAGCCCCAGCATTTT.

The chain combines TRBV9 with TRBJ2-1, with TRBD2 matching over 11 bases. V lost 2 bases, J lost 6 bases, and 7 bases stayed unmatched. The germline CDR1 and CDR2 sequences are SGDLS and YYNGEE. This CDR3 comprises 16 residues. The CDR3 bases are TGTGCCAGCAGCGTTACTAGCGGGAGTTCTCCCAATGAGCAGTTCTTC. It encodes CASSVTSGSSPNEQFF. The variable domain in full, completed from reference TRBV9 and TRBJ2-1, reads DSGVTQTPKHLITATGQRVTLRCSPRSGDLSVYWYQQSLDQGLQFLIQYYNGEERAKGNILERFSAQQFPDLHSELNLSSLELGDSALYFCASSVTSGSSPNEQFFGPGTRLTVL.

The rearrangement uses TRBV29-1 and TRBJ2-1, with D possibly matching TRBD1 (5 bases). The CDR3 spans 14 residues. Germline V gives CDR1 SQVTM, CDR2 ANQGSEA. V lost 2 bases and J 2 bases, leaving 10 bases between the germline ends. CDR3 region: CSVEHLGPYNEQFF. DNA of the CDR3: TGCAGCGTTGAACACTTGGGGCCCTACAATGAGCAGTTCTTC.

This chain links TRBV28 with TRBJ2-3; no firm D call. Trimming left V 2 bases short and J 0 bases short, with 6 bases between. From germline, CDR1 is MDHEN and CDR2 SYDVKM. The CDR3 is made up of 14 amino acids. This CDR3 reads CASSLGGSTDTQYF. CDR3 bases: TGTGCCAGCAGTTTAGGTGGGAGCACAGATACGCAGTATTTT.

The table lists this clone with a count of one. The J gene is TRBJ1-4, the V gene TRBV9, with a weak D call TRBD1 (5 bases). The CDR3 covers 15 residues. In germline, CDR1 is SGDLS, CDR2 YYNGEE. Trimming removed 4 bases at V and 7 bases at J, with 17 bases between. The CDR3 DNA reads TGTGCCAGCAGCTCCTCCCGGGACGGACCTGAAAAACTGTTTTTT. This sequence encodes CASSSSRDGPEKLFF.

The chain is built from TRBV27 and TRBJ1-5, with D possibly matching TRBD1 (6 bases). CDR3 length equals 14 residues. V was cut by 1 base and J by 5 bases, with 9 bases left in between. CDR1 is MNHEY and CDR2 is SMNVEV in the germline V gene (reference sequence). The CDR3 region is CASSLLTGDQPQHF. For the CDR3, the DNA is TGTGCCAGCAGTTTATTGACAGGAGATCAGCCCCAGCATTTT.

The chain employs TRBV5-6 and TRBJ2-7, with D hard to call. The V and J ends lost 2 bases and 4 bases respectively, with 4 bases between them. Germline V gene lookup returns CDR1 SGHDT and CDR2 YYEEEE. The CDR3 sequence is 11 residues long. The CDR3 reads CASSFEYEQYF. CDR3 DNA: TGTGCCAGCAGCTTCGAATACGAGCAGTACTTC.

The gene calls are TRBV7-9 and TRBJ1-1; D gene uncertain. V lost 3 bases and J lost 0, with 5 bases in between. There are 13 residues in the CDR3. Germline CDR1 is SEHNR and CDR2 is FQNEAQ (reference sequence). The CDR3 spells CASSFSVNTEAFF. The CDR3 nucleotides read TGTGCCAGCAGCTTTAGCGTGAACACTGAAGCTTTCTTT.

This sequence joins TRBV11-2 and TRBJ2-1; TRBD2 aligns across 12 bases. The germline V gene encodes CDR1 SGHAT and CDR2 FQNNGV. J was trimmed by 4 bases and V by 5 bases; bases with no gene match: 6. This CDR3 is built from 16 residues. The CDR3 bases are TGTGCCAGCAGCAACCTAGGACTAGCGGGATACAATGAGCAGTTCTTC. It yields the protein CASSNLGLAGYNEQFF.